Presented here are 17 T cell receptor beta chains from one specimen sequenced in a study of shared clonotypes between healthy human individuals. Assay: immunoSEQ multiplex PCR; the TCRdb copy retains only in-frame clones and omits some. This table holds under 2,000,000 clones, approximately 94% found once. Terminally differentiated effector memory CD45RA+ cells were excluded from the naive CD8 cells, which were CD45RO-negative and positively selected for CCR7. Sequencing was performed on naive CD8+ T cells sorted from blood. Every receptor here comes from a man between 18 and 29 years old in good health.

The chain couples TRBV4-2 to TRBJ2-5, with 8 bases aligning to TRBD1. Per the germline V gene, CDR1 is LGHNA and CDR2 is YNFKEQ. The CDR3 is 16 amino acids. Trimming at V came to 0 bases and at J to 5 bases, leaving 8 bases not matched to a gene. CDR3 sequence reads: CASSQDLTGVVETQYF. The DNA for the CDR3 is TGTGCCAGCAGCCAAGATCTGACAGGGGTCGTGGAGACCCAGTACTTC.

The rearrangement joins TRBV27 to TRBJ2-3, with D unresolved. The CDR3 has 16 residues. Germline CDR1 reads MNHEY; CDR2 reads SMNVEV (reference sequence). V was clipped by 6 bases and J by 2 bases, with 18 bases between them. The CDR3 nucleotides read TGTGCCAGCAGCCCCCTTAACCGATTGACCACAGATACGCAGTATTTT. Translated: CASSPLNRLTTDTQYF.

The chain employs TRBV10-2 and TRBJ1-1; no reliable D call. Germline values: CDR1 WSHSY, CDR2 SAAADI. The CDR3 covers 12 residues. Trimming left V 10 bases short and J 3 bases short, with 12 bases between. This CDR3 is CATLDGDTEAFF. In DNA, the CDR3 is TGCGCCACCCTCGACGGTGACACTGAAGCTTTCTTT.

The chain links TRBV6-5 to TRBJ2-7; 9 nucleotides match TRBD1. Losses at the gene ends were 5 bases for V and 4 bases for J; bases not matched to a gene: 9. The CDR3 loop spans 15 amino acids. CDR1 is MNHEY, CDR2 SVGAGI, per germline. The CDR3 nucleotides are TGTGCCAGCAGTGCCCCCAGACAGGGGGATTACGAGCAGTACTTC. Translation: CASSAPRQGDYEQYF.

The CDR3: CASSQDPSQETQYF. Written as DNA, the CDR3 is TGTGCCAGCAGCCAAGACCCAAGCCAAGAGACCCAGTACTTC. This sequence joins TRBV4-2 and TRBJ2-5; D unclear. The CDR3 is 14 amino acids. CDR1 is LGHNA and CDR2 is YNFKEQ in the germline V gene. The germline V and J ends were trimmed by 0 bases and 1 base, with 6 bases remaining between them.

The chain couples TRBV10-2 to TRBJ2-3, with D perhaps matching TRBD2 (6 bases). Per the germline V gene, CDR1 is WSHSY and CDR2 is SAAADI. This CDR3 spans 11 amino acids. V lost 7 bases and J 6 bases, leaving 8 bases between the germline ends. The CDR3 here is CASKRGDTQYF. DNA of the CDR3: TGCGCCAGCAAACGGGGGGATACGCAGTATTTT.

This CDR3 is CASWGLAGAADTQYF. The CDR3 nucleotides are TGTGCCAGCTGGGGACTAGCGGGAGCAGCCGATACGCAGTATTTT. J is TRBJ2-3 and V is TRBV2, with TRBD2 identical over 14 bases. This CDR3 has 15 residues. Per germline, CDR1 SNHLY and CDR2 FYNNEI. Losses at the gene ends were 8 bases for V and 6 bases for J; bases not matched to a gene: 7. Based on the CDR3 plus reference TRBV2 and TRBJ2-3, the full variable domain is EPEVTQTPSHQVTQMGQEVILRCVPISNHLYFYWYRQILGQKVEFLVSFYNNEISEKSEIFDDQFSVERPDGSNFTLKIRSTKLEDSAMYFCASWGLAGAADTQYFGPGTRLTVL.

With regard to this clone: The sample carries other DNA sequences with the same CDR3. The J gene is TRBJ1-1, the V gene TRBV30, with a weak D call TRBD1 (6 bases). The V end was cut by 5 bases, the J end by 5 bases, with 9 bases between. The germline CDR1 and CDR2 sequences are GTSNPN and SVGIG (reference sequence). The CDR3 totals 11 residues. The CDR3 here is CAWSRGTEAFF. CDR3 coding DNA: TGTGCCTGGTCCAGGGGAACTGAAGCTTTCTTT. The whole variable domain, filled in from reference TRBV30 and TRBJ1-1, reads SQTIHQWPATLVQPVGSPLSLECTVEGTSNPNLYWYRQAAGRGLQLLFYSVGIGQISSEVPQNLSASRPQDRQFILSSKKLLLSDSGFYLCAWSRGTEAFFGQGTRLTVV.

CDR3 sequence reads: CATIARWVVGPETIYF. As DNA, the CDR3 is TGTGCCACCATCGCCCGCTGGGTCGTGGGTCCCGAGACCATATATTTT. V usage is TRBV6-6 and J usage is TRBJ1-3; D uncertain. The CDR3 contains 16 residues. CDR1 is MNHNY, CDR2 SVGAGI, per germline (reference sequence). V was trimmed by 10 bases and J by 10 bases, leaving 29 bases between them.

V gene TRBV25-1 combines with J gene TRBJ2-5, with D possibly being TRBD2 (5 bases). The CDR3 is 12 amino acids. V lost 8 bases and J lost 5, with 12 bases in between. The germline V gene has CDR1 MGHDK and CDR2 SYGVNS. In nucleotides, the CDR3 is TGTGCCAGCTTGGACTCGCAGGAGACCCAGTACTTC. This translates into CASLDSQETQYF.

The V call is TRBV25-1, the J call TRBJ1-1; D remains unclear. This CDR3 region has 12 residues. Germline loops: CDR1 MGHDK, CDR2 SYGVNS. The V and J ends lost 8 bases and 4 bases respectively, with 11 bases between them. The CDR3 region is CASQLEGTEAFF. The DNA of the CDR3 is TGTGCCAGCCAGCTTGAGGGCACTGAAGCTTTCTTT.

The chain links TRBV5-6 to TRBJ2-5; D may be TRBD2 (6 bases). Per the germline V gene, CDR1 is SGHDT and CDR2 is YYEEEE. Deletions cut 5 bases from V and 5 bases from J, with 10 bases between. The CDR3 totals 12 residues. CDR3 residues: CASRSGGETQYF. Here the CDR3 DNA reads TGTGCCAGCAGATCTGGGGGGGAGACCCAGTACTTC.

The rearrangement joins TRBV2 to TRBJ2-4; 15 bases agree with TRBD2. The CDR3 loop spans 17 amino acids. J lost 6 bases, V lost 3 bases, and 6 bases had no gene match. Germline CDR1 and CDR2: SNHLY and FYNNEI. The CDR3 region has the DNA TGTGCCAGCAGTGATGGACTAGCGGGAGGGTTTGGAAACATTCAGTACTTC. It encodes CASSDGLAGGFGNIQYF.

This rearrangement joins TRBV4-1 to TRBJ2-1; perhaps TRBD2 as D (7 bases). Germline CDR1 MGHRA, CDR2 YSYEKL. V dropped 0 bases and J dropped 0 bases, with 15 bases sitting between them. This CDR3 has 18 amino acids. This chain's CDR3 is CASSQDKGGWSSYNEQFF. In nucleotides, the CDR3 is TGCGCCAGCAGCCAAGATAAGGGGGGGTGGTCCTCCTACAATGAGCAGTTCTTC.

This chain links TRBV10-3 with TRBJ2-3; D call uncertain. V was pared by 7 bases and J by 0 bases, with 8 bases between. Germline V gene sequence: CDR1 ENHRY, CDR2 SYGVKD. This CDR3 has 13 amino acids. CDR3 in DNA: TGTGCCATCACGGTACAGAGCACAGATACGCAGTATTTT. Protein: CAITVQSTDTQYF.

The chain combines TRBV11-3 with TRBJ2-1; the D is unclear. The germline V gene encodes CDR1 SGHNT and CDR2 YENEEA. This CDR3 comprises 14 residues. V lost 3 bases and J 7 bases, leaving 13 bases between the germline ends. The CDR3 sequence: CASSFSGNQNEQFF. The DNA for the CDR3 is TGTGCCAGCAGCTTCTCGGGCAATCAAAATGAGCAGTTCTTC.

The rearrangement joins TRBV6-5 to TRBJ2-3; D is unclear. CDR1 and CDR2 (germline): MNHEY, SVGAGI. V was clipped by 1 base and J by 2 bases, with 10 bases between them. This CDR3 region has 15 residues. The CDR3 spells CASSYLDGNTDTQYF. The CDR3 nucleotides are TGTGCCAGCAGTTACTTGGACGGAAACACAGATACGCAGTATTTT.